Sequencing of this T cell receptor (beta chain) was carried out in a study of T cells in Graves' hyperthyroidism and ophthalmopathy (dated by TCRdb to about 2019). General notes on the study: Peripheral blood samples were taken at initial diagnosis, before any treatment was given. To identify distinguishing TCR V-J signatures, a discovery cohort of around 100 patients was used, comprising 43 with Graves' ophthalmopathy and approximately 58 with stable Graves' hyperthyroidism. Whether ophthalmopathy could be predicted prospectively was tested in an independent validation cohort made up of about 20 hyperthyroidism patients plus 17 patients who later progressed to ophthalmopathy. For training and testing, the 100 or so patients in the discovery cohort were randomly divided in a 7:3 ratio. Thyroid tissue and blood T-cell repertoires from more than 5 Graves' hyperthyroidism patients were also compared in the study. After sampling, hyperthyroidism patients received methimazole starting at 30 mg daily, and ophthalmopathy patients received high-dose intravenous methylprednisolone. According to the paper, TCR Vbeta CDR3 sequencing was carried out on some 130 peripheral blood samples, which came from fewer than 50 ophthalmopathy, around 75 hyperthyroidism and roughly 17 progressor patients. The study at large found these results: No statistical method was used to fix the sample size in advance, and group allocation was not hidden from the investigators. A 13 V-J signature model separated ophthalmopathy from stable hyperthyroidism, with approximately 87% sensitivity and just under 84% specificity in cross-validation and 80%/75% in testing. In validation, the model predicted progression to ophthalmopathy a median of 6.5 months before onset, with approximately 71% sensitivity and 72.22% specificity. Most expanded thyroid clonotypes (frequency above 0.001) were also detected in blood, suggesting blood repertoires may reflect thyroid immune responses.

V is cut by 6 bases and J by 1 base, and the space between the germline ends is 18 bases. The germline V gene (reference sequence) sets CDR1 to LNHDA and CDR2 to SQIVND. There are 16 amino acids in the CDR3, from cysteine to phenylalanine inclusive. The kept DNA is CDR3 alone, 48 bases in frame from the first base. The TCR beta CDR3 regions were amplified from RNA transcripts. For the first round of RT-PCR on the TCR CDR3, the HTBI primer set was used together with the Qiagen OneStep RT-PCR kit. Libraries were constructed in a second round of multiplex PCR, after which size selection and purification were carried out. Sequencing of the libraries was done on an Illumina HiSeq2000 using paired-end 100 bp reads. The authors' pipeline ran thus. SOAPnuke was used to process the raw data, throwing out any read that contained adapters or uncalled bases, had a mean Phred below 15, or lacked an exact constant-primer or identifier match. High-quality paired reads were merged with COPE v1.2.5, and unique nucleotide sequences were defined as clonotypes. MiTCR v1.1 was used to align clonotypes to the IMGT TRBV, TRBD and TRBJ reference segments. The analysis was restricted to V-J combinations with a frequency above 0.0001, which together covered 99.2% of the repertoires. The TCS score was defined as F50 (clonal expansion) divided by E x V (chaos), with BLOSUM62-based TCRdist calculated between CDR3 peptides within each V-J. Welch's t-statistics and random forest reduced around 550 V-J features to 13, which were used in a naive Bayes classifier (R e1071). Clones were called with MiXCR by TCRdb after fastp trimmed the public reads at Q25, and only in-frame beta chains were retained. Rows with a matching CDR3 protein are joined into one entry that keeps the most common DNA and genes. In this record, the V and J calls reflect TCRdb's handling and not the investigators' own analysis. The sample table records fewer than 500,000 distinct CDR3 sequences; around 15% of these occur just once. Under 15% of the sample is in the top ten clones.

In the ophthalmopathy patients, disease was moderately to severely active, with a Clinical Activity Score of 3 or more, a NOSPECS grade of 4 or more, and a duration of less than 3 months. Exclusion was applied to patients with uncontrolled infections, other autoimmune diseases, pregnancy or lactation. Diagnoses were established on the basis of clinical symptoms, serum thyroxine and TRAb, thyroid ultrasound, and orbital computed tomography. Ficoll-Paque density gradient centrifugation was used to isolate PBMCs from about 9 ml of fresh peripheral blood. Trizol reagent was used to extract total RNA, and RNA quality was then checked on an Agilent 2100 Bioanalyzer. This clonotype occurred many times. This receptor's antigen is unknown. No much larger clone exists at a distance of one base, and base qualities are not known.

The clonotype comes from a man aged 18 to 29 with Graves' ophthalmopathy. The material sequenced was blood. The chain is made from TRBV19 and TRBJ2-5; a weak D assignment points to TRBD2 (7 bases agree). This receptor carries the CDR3 CASRQGGYGRQETQYF. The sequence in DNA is TGTGCCAGTAGACAGGGAGGGTATGGCCGCCAAGAGACCCAGTACTTC.